This entry concerns a single T cell receptor (beta chain). Terminally differentiated effector memory CD45RA+ cells were excluded by CCR7 positive selection of CD45RO-negative cells. The healthy adult donors were HIV-negative and reported no recent acute infections or vaccinations. Among the donors, all were Caucasian adults who lived in Nashville, Tennessee. This entry belongs to a study of shared clonotypes between healthy human individuals. For the study at large: CD4 naive and memory got three plates each, CD8 naive two, CD8 memory one.

The CDR3 has 15 amino acids. Germline CDR1 is SGHTA and CDR2 is FQGNSA. Trimming shortened V by 1 base and J by 6 bases, and 16 bases separated the two germline ends. It was 200 to 250 ng DNA, approximately 30,000 T cell genomes, that sorted-subset replicate PCRs used. Profiling relied on immunoSEQ multiplex PCR, and the TCRdb table lists in-frame clones only, not all of them. The sample comprises roughly 810,000 clones, about 97% of which are singletons, and about 0.22% rests with the top ten. The source of this sequence is a man between 25 and 39 years old in good health. This chain joins TRBV7-2 and TRBJ2-7; D unresolved. Specimen: naive CD8+ T cells sorted from blood. CDR3 region: CASSLDGSSVGEQYF. In nucleotides, the CDR3 is TGTGCCAGCAGCTTAGACGGGTCCTCGGTGGGCGAGCAGTACTTC.